This T cell receptor beta chain was sequenced in a study of blood T cell repertoires in COVID-19. Study-wide background: Specimens from acute and convalescent COVID-19 originated in the United States, Italy and Spain. PBMCs, B-cell-depleted T cells, or T cells were the source of the cDNA or gDNA that made up the material.

Only in-frame clones appear in the TCRdb table, and some are missing; sequencing was by immunoSEQ multiplex PCR. Here the sample spans about 100,000 clones, 88% being singletons. Trimming took 8 bases from V and 0 from J, leaving 8 bases between them. This CDR3 comprises 13 residues. CDR1 SNHLY and CDR2 FYNNEI come from the germline V gene. This chain connects TRBV2 to TRBJ1-3; D remains unclear. Material: peripheral blood. The TCR was taken from a human donor in a cohort sampled during active COVID-19. The CDR3 spells CASGEVSGNTIYF. CDR3 nucleotide sequence: TGTGCCAGCGGGGAGGTCTCTGGAAACACCATATATTTT.